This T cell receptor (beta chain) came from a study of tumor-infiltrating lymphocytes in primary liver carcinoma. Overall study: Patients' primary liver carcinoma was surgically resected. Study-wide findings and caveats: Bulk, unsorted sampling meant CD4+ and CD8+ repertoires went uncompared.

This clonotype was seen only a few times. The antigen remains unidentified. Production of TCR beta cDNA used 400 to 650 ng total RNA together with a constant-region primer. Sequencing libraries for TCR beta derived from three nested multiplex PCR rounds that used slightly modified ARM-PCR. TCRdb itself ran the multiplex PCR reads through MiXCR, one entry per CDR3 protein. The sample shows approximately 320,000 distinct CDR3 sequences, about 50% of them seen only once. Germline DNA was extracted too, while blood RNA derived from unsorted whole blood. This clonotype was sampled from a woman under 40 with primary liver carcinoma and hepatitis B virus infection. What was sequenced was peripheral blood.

The CDR3 nucleotides are TGTGCCAGTAGCCACACACCAATCGGGGCTAACTATGGCTACACCTTC. Amino acid sequence: CASSHTPIGANYGYTF. The chain links TRBV7-9 to TRBJ1-2, with D hard to call. The CDR3 runs to 16 residues. Germline CDR1 and CDR2: SEHNR and FQNEAQ (reference sequence). V gave up 9 bases and J gave up 0 bases, with 20 bases separating them.